This TCR beta chain was observed in a study of somatic mutations in cytotoxic T cells in rheumatoid arthritis. Overall study context: Selected populations of V beta antibody-stained T cells underwent flow sorting at nearly 100% purity; these encompassed V beta1+ cells subjected to TCRB sequencing. Findings and caveats of the study: Patients with a largest CD8+ clone exceeding 20% of CD8+ cells numbered about an eighth of the roughly 65. Comparison of CD8+ T-cell clonality between rheumatoid arthritis patients and age-matched healthy controls yielded no significant difference.

This CDR3 has 13 amino acids. Germline CDR1 reads MNHEY; CDR2 reads SMNVEV (reference sequence). Trimming shortened V by 5 bases and J by 5 bases, and 9 bases separated the two germline ends. Libraries were prepared by immunoSEQ multiplex PCR; TCRdb keeps only in-frame clonotypes and omits some of them. The data show about 27,000 clones, roughly 70% seen once. Among the healthy controls, all of them blood donors, the median age was 56 years (range roughly 20-70) and roughly 51% were female. In this sample, this clone turned up once. Its antigen is not identified. The specimen was CD8+ T cells sorted from blood. This receptor was taken from a woman aged 18-30 years in good health. The chain combines TRBV27 with TRBJ1-4; no definite D call. Here the CDR3 reads CASSRTENEKLFF. The CDR3 DNA reads TGTGCCAGCAGTCGAACAGAAAATGAAAAACTGTTTTTT.